Reported below is one T cell receptor (beta chain). Its target is unknown. These data belong to a study of cytomegalovirus exposure and HLA in healthy donors. Turning to the study itself: A subsequent analysis reported that the 95 to 150 validation repertoires were produced on the same platform that had also been used for the 666 first-cohort repertoires. Study results and caveats: The majority of TCR sequences were rare, yet some public TCRs appeared in many donors. It was reported that the classifier diagnosed cytomegalovirus status with high specificity and sensitivity in both the original and validation cohorts.

Assay: immunoSEQ multiplex PCR; the TCRdb copy retains only in-frame clones and omits some. Seen here are 150,000 to 200,000 clones, approximately 81% observed once, and the top ten hold about 17%. Germline CDR1 is SGHVS and CDR2 is FQNEAQ. The CDR3 totals 13 residues. The germline V and J ends were trimmed by 5 bases and 6 bases, with 14 bases remaining between them. This chain links TRBV7-8 with TRBJ2-7; D possibly corresponds to TRBD2 (6 bases). The sequencing sample was made of PBMCs. This receptor was taken from a man between 18 and 35 years old in good health and CMV-seropositive. This chain's CDR3 is CASSPPGGSEQYF. The CDR3 DNA sequence: TGTGCCAGCAGCCCCCCAGGAGGGTCCGAGCAGTACTTC.